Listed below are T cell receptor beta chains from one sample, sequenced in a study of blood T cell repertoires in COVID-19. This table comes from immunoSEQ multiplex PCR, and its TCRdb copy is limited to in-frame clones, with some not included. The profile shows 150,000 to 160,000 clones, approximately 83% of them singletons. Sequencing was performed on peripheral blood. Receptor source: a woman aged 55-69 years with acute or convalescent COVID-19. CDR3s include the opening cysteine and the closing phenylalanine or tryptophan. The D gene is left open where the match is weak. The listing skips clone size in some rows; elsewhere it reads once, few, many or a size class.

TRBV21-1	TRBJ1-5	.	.	TGTGCCAGCAGCAAAGGGCACCCTCCTCTTAATCAGCCCCAGCATTTT	CASSKGHPPLNQPQHF
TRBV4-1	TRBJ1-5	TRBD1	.	TGCGCCAGCAGCGATGGGACAGCGTTTAATCAGCCCCAGCATTTT	CASSDGTAFNQPQHF
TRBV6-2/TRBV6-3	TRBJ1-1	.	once	TGTGCCAGCAGTTACGCGGGGGTAGGTTATGACACTGAAGCTTTCTTT	CASSYAGVGYDTEAFF
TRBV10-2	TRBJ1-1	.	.	TGCGCCAGCAGTGAAGAGGGGACATTTGAAGCTTTCTTT	CASSEEGTFEAFF
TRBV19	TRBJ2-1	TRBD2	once	TGTGCCAGTAGCAACCGACTAGCGGTGGTCTCCTCCTACAATGAGCAGTTCTTC	CASSNRLAVVSSYNEQFF
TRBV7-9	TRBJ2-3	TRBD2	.	TGTGCCAGCAGGCCGGGACTAGGGGCGCCAGATACGCAGTATTTT	CASRPGLGAPDTQYF
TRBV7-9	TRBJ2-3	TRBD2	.	TGTGCCAGCAGCCCGAGGGTGCCTCTAGCGGGGGACTCAGATACGCAGTATTTT	CASSPRVPLAGDSDTQYF
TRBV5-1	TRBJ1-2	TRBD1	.	TGCGCCAGCAGCTGGGTTACAGGGGAGGATGGCTACACCTTC	CASSWVTGEDGYTF
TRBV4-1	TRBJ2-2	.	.	TGCGCCAGCAGCCAAACCCCGAGACCCGGGGGCACCGGGGAGCTGTTTTTT	CASSQTPRPGGTGELFF
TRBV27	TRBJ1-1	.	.	TGTGCCAGCAGTTTATCGAGAAGGAACACTGAAGCTTTCTTT	CASSLSRRNTEAFF
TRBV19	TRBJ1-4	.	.	TGTGCCAGTAGGAACCTCGCTCAGGGTGAGACTAATGAAAAACTGTTTTTT	CASRNLAQGETNEKLFF
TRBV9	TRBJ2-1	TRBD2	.	TGTGCCAGCAGCGTCTCGGGGGAGGGTGAGCAGTTCTTC	CASSVSGEGEQFF
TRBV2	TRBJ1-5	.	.	TGTGCCAGCTGTTGGACAGCTTTCAATCAGCCCCAGCATTTT	CASCWTAFNQPQHF
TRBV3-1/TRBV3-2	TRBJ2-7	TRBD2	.	TGTGCCAGCAGCCAGACTAGCAACTCGATCTACGAGCAGTACTTC	CASSQTSNSIYEQYF
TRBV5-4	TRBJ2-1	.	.	TGTGCCAGCAGCTTGGCCGGGGTGTATGAGCAGTTCTTC	CASSLAGVYEQFF
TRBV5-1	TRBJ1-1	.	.	TGCGCCAGCAGCTTGGAACAGGGAAACACTGAAGCTTTCTTT	CASSLEQGNTEAFF
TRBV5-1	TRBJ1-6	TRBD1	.	TGCGCCAGCAGCTTACAGGGGGCTATGTCACCCCTCCACTTT	CASSLQGAMSPLHF
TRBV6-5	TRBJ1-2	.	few	TGTGCCAGCAGCCGAATCGGACAGTATTACTATGGCTACACCTTC	CASSRIGQYYYGYTF
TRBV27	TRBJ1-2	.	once	TGTGCCAGCAGTTTATCCCGTTTCTATGGCTACACCTTC	CASSLSRFYGYTF
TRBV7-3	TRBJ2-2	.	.	TGTGCCAGCAGCTTACTTTTACAGGGCCTAGGGTCCGGGGAGCTGTTTTTT	CASSLLLQGLGSGELFF
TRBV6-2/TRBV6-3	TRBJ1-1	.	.	TGTGCCAGCAGTTACTCTGCTGAAAGCGGCTACACTGAAGCTTTCTTT	CASSYSAESGYTEAFF
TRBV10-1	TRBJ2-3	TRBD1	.	TGCGCCAGCAGCATGGGACAGGGATCGGCAGATACGCAGTATTTT	CASSMGQGSADTQYF
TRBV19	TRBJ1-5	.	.	TGTGCCAGTAGTATCGGAGGACGGAACAATCAGCCCCAGCATTTT	CASSIGGRNNQPQHF
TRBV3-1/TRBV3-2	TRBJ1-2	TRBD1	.	TGTGCCAGCAGCCCCCTGGCAGGGGGCTATGGCTACACCTTC	CASSPLAGGYGYTF
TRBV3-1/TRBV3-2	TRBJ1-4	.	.	TGTGCCAGCAGCCTCAGGGGTGATAATGAAAAACTGTTTTTT	CASSLRGDNEKLFF
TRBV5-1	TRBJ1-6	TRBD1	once	TGCGCCAGCAGCCCCGGACAGGTTAATTCACCCCTCCACTTT	CASSPGQVNSPLHF
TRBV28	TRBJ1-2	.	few	TGTGCCAGCAGTTTATTCGGGGACTACTATGGCTACACCTTC	CASSLFGDYYGYTF
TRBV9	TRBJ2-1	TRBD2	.	TGTGCCAGCAGCGCGCTCGGGACTAGCGGGGGAAAAAACAATGAGCAGTTCTTC	CASSALGTSGGKNNEQFF
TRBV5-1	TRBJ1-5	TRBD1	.	TGCGCCAGCAGCTCCGGGACAGGGCATCAGCCCCAGCATTTT	CASSSGTGHQPQHF
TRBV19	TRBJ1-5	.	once	TGTGCCAGTAGTACGAGTCGGGGCAATCAGCCCCAGCATTTT	CASSTSRGNQPQHF
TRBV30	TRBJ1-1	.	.	TGTGCCTGGGGTAGATCGGGGGAAGCTTTCTTT	CAWGRSGEAFF
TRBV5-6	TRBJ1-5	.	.	TGTGCCAGCAGCTTGGGAGGTTGGGGGGGTCAGCCCCAGCATTTT	CASSLGGWGGQPQHF
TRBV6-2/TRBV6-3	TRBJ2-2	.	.	TGTGCCAGCAGTTCGAACAGAGCCGGGGAGCTGTTTTTT	CASSSNRAGELFF
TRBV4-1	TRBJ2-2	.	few	TGCGCCAGCAGCGATAACAACAGGTGGGAGCTGTTTTTT	CASSDNNRWELFF